What follows are 23 T cell receptor beta chains derived from one specimen sequenced in a study of lymphopenia after photon versus proton radiotherapy. Profiled with immunoSEQ multiplex PCR; TCRdb holds only in-frame clones, not every one. The data contain some 41,000 clones, more than 75% of them singletons. Sequences were derived from peripheral blood, sampled from a patient treated with photon-based radiotherapy. The receptors shown here come from a man in his fifties with gastric cancer.

The chain links TRBV6-1 to TRBJ1-2; 8 bases are a match to TRBD1. The CDR3 loop spans 15 amino acids. J gave up 2 bases and V 6 bases, and 8 bases lay outside the gene matches. Per the germline V gene, CDR1 is MNHNS and CDR2 is SASEGT. In DNA, the CDR3 is TGTGCCAGCAGCCCAACAGGGGGACCCAACTATGGCTACACCTTC. Residues: CASSPTGGPNYGYTF.

The chain employs TRBV27 and TRBJ1-5, with 10 bases that match TRBD1. Trimming removed 6 bases from V and 6 bases from J; junction bases left unmatched: 11. This CDR3 is built from 16 residues. Germline V gene data show CDR1 as MNHEY and CDR2 as SMNVEV (reference sequence). The DNA for the CDR3 is TGTGCCAGCAGCCAGACAGGGGGCGCGGACAGTCAGCCCCAGCATTTT. It yields the protein CASSQTGGADSQPQHF.

The chain recombines TRBV7-2 with TRBJ2-1; TRBD1 aligns across 7 bases. Per germline, CDR1 SGHTA and CDR2 FQGNSA. The length of the CDR3 is 14 residues. V dropped 3 bases and J dropped 6; count of bases not matched to a gene: 5. CDR3 DNA sequence: TGTGCCAGCAGCTTTAGCCGGGACAGCAATGAGCAGTTCTTC. It specifies CASSFSRDSNEQFF.

This chain joins TRBV19 and TRBJ2-5; tentatively, D is TRBD2 (6 bases). CDR3 length: 14 amino acids. From germline, CDR1 is LNHDA and CDR2 SQIVND (reference sequence). The germline V and J ends were trimmed by 3 bases and 5 bases, with 13 bases remaining between them. The CDR3 protein is CASSIGIREETQYF. CDR3 DNA sequence: TGTGCCAGTAGTATTGGAATCCGGGAGGAGACCCAGTACTTC.

The table lists this clone with a count of one. This chain uses TRBV27 with TRBJ1-2, with D perhaps TRBD1 (5 bases). The CDR3 extends over 14 amino acids. V lost 5 bases to trimming and J lost 4 bases, with 14 bases between them. Germline V gene lookup returns CDR1 MNHEY and CDR2 SMNVEV (reference sequence). This CDR3 is CASSAPRGVYGYTF. CDR3 nucleotide sequence: TGTGCCAGCAGTGCCCCCCGGGGGGTCTATGGCTACACCTTC.

The genes are TRBV2 and TRBJ2-4, with TRBD2 matching over 14 bases. The V and J ends lost 4 bases and 7 bases, in that order; junction bases with no gene match: 6. This CDR3 comprises 16 residues. Germline CDR1 is SNHLY and CDR2 is FYNNEI. CDR3 sequence (DNA): TGTGCCAGCAGTGGACTAGCGGGAGGGCCCGCGAACATTCAGTACTTC. Translation gives CASSGLAGGPANIQYF. Looking up the rest from reference TRBV2 and TRBJ2-4 gives the full variable domain: EPEVTQTPSHQVTQMGQEVILRCVPISNHLYFYWYRQILGQKVEFLVSFYNNEISEKSEIFDDQFSVERPDGSNFTLKIRSTKLEDSAMYFCASSGLAGGPANIQYFGAGTRLSVL.

The chain combines TRBV29-1 with TRBJ1-1; maybe TRBD1 (5 bases). With 6 bases removed from V and 1 base from J, the gap between germline ends came to 15 bases. Germline CDR1 SQVTM, CDR2 ANQGSEA. This CDR3 spans 14 amino acids. CDR3 sequence (DNA): TGCAGCGTGCGTACGGACAACCAGAACACTGAAGCTTTCTTT. It encodes CSVRTDNQNTEAFF. The whole variable domain, filled in from reference TRBV29-1 and TRBJ1-1, reads SAVISQKPSRDICQRGTSLTIQCQVDSQVTMMFWYRQQPGQSLTLIATANQGSEATYESGFVIDKFPISRPNLTFSTLTVSNMSPEDSSIYLCSVRTDNQNTEAFFGQGTRLTVV.

V and J are TRBV18 and TRBJ2-3, with TRBD2 matching 10 bases. Losses at the gene ends were 0 bases for V and 6 bases for J; bases not matched to a gene: 9. The CDR3 is made up of 17 amino acids. Germline CDR1 KGHSH, CDR2 LQKENI. The chain's CDR3 is CASSPPLKREGRDTQYF. The CDR3 DNA is TGTGCCAGCTCACCACCGTTGAAGCGGGAGGGCCGGGATACGCAGTATTTT. The full variable domain, completed using reference TRBV18 and TRBJ2-3, is NAGVMQNPRHLVRRRGQEARLRCSPMKGHSHVYWYRQLPEEGLKFMVYLQKENIIDESGMPKERFSAEFPKEGPSILRIQQVVRGDSAAYFCASSPPLKREGRDTQYFGPGTRLTVL.

The rearrangement joins TRBV29-1 to TRBJ2-7; perhaps D is TRBD1 or TRBD2 (5 bases each). This CDR3 is built from 14 residues. CDR1 and CDR2 from the germline V gene are SQVTM and ANQGSEA. V was clipped by 6 bases and J by 0 bases, with 15 bases between them. The CDR3 region is CSVWDPSLSYEQYF. The CDR3 coding sequence is TGCAGCGTATGGGACCCCAGCCTCTCCTACGAGCAGTACTTC.

This sequence joins TRBV28 and TRBJ1-4, with 7 positions matching TRBD1. The CDR3 has 15 amino acids. Germline V CDR1 and CDR2: MDHEN, SYDVKM. Trimming cost V 4 bases and J 4 bases; bases outside gene matches: 6. The CDR3 bases are TGTGCCAGCAGTTCAACAGGGGCGGGTAATGAAAAACTGTTTTTT. It is translated as CASSSTGAGNEKLFF.

This clone was found once. The gene calls are TRBV5-6 and TRBJ1-2; the D gene is possibly TRBD1 (6 bases). Trimming removed 3 bases at V and 6 bases at J, with 12 bases between. This CDR3 contains 13 residues. Per germline, CDR1 SGHDT and CDR2 YYEEEE. This CDR3 is CASSYIRQDGYTF. DNA for the CDR3: TGTGCCAGCAGCTACATTAGACAGGATGGCTACACCTTC.

This clone was observed a single time. The V gene is TRBV5-8, the J gene TRBJ1-1, with 9 positions matching TRBD1. Per germline, CDR1 SGHTS and CDR2 YDEGEE. The junction had 3 bases not matched to a gene; V was cut back by 2 bases and J by 4 bases. This CDR3 is 14 amino acids long. Here the CDR3 reads CASSLQGATTEAFF. DNA for the CDR3: TGTGCCAGCAGCTTACAGGGGGCCACCACTGAAGCTTTCTTT.

The chain has TRBV6-5 and TRBJ2-4, with D maybe TRBD1 (5 bases). Trimming left V 2 bases short and J 6 bases short, with 8 bases between. The CDR3 runs to 13 residues. Germline CDR1 is MNHEY and CDR2 is SVGAGI. CDR3 sequence (DNA): TGTGCCAGCAGTTACCAGGGCGGAAACATTCAGTACTTC. It translates to CASSYQGGNIQYF.

This chain links TRBV7-9 with TRBJ1-1; TRBD1 agrees at 7 bases. V shed 7 bases, J shed 4 bases, and the junction held 6 bases outside the gene matches. Per germline, CDR1 SEHNR and CDR2 FQNEAQ (reference sequence). This CDR3 contains 13 residues. CDR3 DNA: TGTGCCAGCACTCCCCAGGGGGGCACTGAAGCTTTCTTT. This sequence encodes CASTPQGGTEAFF.

This chain uses TRBV28 with TRBJ2-7, with D tentatively TRBD2 (5 bases). Germline loops: CDR1 MDHEN, CDR2 SYDVKM. Trimming stripped 7 bases from V and 3 bases from J, with 13 bases between. The CDR3 sequence is 13 residues long. The DNA for the CDR3 is TGTGCCAGCAATGGGAGACGGAACTACGAGCAGTACTTC. Amino acid sequence: CASNGRRNYEQYF.

The chain uses TRBV7-9 and TRBJ1-5; no clear D. The germline CDR1 and CDR2 sequences are SEHNR and FQNEAQ (reference sequence). The CDR3 extends over 12 amino acids. V was cut by 5 bases and J by 9 bases, with 11 bases left in between. The CDR3: CASSHLEGPQHF. The CDR3 nucleotides are TGTGCCAGCAGCCACCTTGAGGGGCCCCAGCATTTT.

CDR3 loop: CASSEWGTGAGANVLTF. For the CDR3, the DNA is TGTGCCAGCAGCGAGTGGGGGACAGGGGCTGGGGCCAACGTCCTGACTTTC. This chain connects TRBV7-9 to TRBJ2-6, with TRBD1 identical over 10 bases. This CDR3 has 17 residues. The V gene's germline CDR1 is SEHNR and CDR2 FQNEAQ (reference sequence). The junction had 6 bases not matched to a gene; V was cut back by 5 bases and J by 2 bases.

The chain joins TRBV7-9 to TRBJ2-7, with D maybe TRBD1 (5 bases). This CDR3 spans 16 amino acids. The V end lost 5 bases, the J end lost 2 bases, and 19 bases lay between the germline ends. Per germline, CDR1 SEHNR and CDR2 FQNEAQ (reference sequence). The CDR3 bases are TGTGCCAGCAGCCCCAGCCGGAAACAGGACACCTACGAGCAGTACTTC. It codes for CASSPSRKQDTYEQYF.

V is TRBV2 and J is TRBJ1-5; 10 bases align to TRBD1. The CDR3 sequence is 18 residues long. V lost 3 bases, J lost 0 bases, and 8 bases stayed unmatched. Germline V CDR1 and CDR2: SNHLY, FYNNEI. CDR3 nucleotides: TGTGCCAGCAGTGATCCGGGACAGGGGTACAATAGCAATCAGCCCCAGCATTTT. Translating gives CASSDPGQGYNSNQPQHF.

The V and J genes are TRBV7-8 and TRBJ2-5, with D hard to call. The CDR3 totals 12 residues. V lost 1 base and J lost 5, with 5 bases in between. The V gene's germline CDR1 is SGHVS and CDR2 FQNEAQ. This CDR3 is CASSLVRETQYF. Written as DNA, the CDR3 is TGTGCCAGCAGCTTAGTGCGGGAGACCCAGTACTTC.

This clone occurred once. This sequence joins TRBV15 and TRBJ2-2; D not resolved. The CDR3 sequence is 13 residues long. The V gene's germline CDR1 is LNHNV and CDR2 YYDKDF (reference sequence). V lost 3 bases to trimming and J lost 7 bases, with 9 bases between them. The CDR3 loop reads CATSSDFLGELFF. The CDR3 region has the DNA TGTGCCACCAGCAGCGATTTCCTCGGGGAGCTGTTTTTT. Looking up the rest from reference TRBV15 and TRBJ2-2 gives the full variable domain: DAMVIQNPRYQVTQFGKPVTLSCSQTLNHNVMYWYQQKSSQAPKLLFHYYDKDFNNEADTPDNFQSRRPNTSFCFLDIRSPGLGDTAMYLCATSSDFLGELFFGEGSRLTVL.

This chain links TRBV30 with TRBJ2-2; D may be TRBD1 (5 bases). The CDR3 totals 15 residues. Trimming removed 4 bases from V and 3 bases from J, with 15 bases in between. Germline V CDR1 and CDR2: GTSNPN, SVGIG (reference sequence). The CDR3 spells CAWTKGRADTGELFF. The CDR3 DNA reads as TGTGCCTGGACGAAAGGCAGGGCCGACACCGGGGAGCTGTTTTTT.

V and J are TRBV30 and TRBJ1-5; 10 bases agree with TRBD1. Germline V gene sequence: CDR1 GTSNPN, CDR2 SVGIG (reference sequence). The CDR3 sequence is 14 residues long. The V segment lost 1 base and the J segment 5 bases; nucleotides outside the gene matches: 2. CDR3: CAWSAGQGYQPQHF. DNA for the CDR3: TGTGCCTGGAGTGCGGGACAGGGGTATCAGCCCCAGCATTTT.